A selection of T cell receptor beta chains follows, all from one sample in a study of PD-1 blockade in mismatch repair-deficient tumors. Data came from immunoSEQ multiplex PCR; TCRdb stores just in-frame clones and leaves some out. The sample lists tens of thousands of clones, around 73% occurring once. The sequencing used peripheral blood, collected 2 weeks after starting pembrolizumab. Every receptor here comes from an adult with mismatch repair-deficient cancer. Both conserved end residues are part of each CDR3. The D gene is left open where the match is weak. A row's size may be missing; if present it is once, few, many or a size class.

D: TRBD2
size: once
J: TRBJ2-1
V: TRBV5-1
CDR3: CASSSASGSTSYNEQFF
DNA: TGCGCCAGCAGCTCGGCTAGCGGGAGCACGTCCTACAATGAGCAGTTCTTC

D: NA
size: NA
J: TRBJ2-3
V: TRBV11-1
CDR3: CASSPPVDTDTQYF
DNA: TGTGCCAGCAGCCCACCCGTAGACACAGATACGCAGTATTTT

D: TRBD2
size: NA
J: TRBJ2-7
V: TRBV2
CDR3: CASRGTSGRLPYEQYF
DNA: TGTGCCAGCAGGGGGACTAGCGGGAGGTTGCCCTACGAGCAGTACTTC

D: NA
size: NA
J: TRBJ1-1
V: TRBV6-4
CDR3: CASSDSSLTEAFF
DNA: TGTGCCAGCAGTGACTCGAGCCTAACTGAAGCTTTCTTT

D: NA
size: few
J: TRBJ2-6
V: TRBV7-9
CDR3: CASSLPSGANVLTF
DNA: TGTGCCAGCAGCTTACCCTCTGGGGCCAACGTCCTGACTTTC

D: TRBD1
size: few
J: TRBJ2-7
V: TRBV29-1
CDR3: CSVTTGAEQYF
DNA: TGCAGCGTAACGACAGGGGCCGAGCAGTACTTC

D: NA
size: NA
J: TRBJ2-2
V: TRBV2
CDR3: CASSWGLPPAGELFF
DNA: TGTGCCAGCAGCTGGGGCCTCCCTCCGGCCGGGGAGCTGTTTTTT

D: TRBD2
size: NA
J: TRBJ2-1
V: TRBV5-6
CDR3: CASSLDSGSGWYNEQFF
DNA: TGTGCCAGCAGCTTGGATAGCGGGAGTGGCTGGTACAATGAGCAGTTCTTC

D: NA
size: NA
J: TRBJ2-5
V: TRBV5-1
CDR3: CASSALGGGGETQYF
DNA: TGCGCCAGCAGCGCTCTAGGGGGTGGAGGAGAGACCCAGTACTTC

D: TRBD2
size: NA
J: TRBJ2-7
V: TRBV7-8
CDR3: CASSSPETSGSSYEQYF
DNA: TGTGCCAGCAGCTCCCCAGAGACTAGCGGGAGCTCCTACGAGCAGTACTTC

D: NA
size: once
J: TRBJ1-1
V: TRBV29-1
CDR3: CSVGGLSSGTEAFF
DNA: TGCAGCGTTGGGGGTTTGAGTTCGGGGACTGAAGCTTTCTTT

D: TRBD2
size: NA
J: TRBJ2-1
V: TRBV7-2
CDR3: CASSLAVGGSSYNEQFF
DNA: TGTGCCAGCAGCTTAGCGGTGGGAGGGAGCTCCTACAATGAGCAGTTCTTC

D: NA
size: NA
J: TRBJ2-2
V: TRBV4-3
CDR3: CASSPRVPPADTGELFF
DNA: TGCGCCAGCAGCCCGAGGGTCCCTCCGGCCGACACCGGGGAGCTGTTTTTT

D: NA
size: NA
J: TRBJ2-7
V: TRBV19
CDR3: CASSTGGLGAYEQYF
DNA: TGTGCCAGTAGTACCGGGGGGCTTGGGGCCTACGAGCAGTACTTC